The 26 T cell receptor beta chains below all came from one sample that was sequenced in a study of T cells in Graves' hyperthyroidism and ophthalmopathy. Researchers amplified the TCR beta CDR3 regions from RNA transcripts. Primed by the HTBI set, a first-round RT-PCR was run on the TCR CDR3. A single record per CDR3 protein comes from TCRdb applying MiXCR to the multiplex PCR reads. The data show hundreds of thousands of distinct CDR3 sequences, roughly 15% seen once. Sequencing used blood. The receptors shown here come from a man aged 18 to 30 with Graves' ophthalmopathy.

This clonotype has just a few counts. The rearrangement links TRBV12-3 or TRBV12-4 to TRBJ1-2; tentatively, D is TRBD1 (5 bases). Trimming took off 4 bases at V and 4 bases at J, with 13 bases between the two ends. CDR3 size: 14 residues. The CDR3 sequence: CASSSGDPSYGYTF. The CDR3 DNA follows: TGTGCCAGCAGTTCGGGGGATCCATCCTATGGCTACACCTTC.

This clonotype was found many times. The CDR3: CSAPLAGDRAYEQYF. CDR3 nucleotide sequence: TGCAGTGCCCCCCTGGCGGGCGACAGAGCCTACGAGCAGTACTTC. The V call is TRBV20-1, the J call TRBJ2-7; D is tentatively TRBD1 or TRBD2 (5 bases each). V dropped 6 bases and J dropped 2 bases, with 20 bases sitting between them. This CDR3 spans 15 amino acids. Germline lookup yields CDR1 DFQATT and CDR2 SNEGSKA (reference sequence).

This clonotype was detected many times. CDR3 sequence reads: CATSRGTGGSTEAFF. CDR3 coding DNA: TGTGCCACCAGCCGAGGAACAGGTGGGAGCACTGAAGCTTTCTTT. V usage is TRBV15 and J usage is TRBJ1-1, with D tentatively TRBD1 (5 bases). CDR1 is LNHNV and CDR2 is YYDKDF in the germline V gene (reference sequence). The CDR3 is made up of 15 amino acids. Trimming removed 5 bases at V and 4 bases at J, with 17 bases between. Full variable domain (missing parts from reference TRBV15 and TRBJ1-1): DAMVIQNPRYQVTQFGKPVTLSCSQTLNHNVMYWYQQKSSQAPKLLFHYYDKDFNNEADTPDNFQSRRPNTSFCFLDIRSPGLGDTAMYLCATSRGTGGSTEAFFGQGTRLTVV.

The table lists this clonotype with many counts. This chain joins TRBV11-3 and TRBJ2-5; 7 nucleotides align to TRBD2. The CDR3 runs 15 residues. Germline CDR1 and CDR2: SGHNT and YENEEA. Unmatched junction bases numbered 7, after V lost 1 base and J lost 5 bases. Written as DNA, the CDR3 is TGTGCCAGCAGCTTAGGGAGACTAGCAGCGGAGACCCAGTACTTC. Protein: CASSLGRLAAETQYF.

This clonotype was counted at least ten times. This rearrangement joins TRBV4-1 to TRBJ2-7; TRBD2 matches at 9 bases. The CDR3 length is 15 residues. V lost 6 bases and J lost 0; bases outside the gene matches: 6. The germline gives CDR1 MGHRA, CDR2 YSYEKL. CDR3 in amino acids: CASRSQAGGSYEQYF. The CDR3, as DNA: TGCGCCAGCAGGAGTCAAGCGGGAGGCTCCTACGAGCAGTACTTC.

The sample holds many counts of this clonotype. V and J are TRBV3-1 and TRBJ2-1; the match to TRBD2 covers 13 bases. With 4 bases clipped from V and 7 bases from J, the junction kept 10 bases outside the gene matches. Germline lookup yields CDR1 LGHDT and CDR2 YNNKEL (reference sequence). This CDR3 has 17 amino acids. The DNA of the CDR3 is TGTGCCAGCAGCCCTGCCCGAGGACTAGCGGGAGAGAATGAGCAGTTCTTC. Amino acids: CASSPARGLAGENEQFF.

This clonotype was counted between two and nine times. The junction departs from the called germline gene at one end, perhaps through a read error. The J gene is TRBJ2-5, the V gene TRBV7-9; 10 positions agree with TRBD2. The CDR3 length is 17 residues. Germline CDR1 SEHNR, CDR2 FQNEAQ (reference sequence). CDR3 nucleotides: TGTGCCAGCAGCTTAAATCCCCTAGCGGGGGAACAAGAGGCCCAGTACTTC. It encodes CASSLNPLAGEQEAQYF.

CDR3 sequence (DNA): TGCGCCAGCAGCCACCCCGGGACATACTCACCCCTCCACTTT. This gives the protein CASSHPGTYSPLHF. The chain links TRBV4-1 to TRBJ1-6, with a possible D match to TRBD1 (6 bases). Germline lookup yields CDR1 MGHRA and CDR2 YSYEKL. The CDR3 loop spans 14 amino acids. V was pared by 3 bases and J by 10 bases, with 13 bases between.

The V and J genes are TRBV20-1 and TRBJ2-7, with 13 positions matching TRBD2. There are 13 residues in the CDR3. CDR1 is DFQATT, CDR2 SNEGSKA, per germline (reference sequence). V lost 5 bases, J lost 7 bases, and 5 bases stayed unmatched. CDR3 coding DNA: TGCAGTGCTCAGGGACTAGCGGGGCGGGAGCAGTACTTC. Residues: CSAQGLAGREQYF.

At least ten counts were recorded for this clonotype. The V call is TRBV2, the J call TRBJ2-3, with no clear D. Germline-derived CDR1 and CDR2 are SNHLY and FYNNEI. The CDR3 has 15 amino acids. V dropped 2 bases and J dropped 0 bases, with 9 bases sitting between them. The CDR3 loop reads CASSELPGSTDTQYF. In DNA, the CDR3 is TGTGCCAGCAGTGAATTACCAGGAAGCACAGATACGCAGTATTTT.

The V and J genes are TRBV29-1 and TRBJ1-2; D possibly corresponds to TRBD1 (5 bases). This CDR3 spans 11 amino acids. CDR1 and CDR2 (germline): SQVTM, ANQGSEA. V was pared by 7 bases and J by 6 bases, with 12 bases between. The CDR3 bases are TGCAGCGGCGAGGGGTGGGATGGCTACACCTTC. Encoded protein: CSGEGWDGYTF.

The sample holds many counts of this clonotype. This CDR3 reads CASSFVGLAGTDTQYF. The CDR3 DNA is TGTGCCAGCAGTTTTGTGGGACTAGCGGGAACAGATACGCAGTATTTT. This sequence joins TRBV12-3 or TRBV12-4 and TRBJ2-3; 13 positions match TRBD2. There are 16 residues in the CDR3. The V segment lost 3 bases and the J segment 3 bases; nucleotides outside the gene matches: 3.

This chain's CDR3 is CASSRDRVAFF. DNA for the CDR3: TGTGCCAGCAGTAGGGACAGGGTGGCTTTCTTT. The rearrangement uses TRBV12-3 or TRBV12-4 and TRBJ1-1, with 9 bases identical to TRBD1. With 5 bases clipped from V and 11 bases from J, the junction kept 3 bases outside the gene matches. The CDR3 is 11 amino acids.

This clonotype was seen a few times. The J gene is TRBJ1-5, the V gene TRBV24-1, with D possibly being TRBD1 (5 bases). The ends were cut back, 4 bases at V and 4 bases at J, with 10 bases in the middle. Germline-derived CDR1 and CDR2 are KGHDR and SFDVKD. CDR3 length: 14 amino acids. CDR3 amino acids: CATSDSTVNQPQHF. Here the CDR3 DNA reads TGTGCCACCAGTGACTCGACAGTAAATCAGCCCCAGCATTTT.

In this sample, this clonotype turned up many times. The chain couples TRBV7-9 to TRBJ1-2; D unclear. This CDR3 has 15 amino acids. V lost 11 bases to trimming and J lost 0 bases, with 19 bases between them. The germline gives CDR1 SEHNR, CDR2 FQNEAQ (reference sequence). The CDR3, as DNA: TGTGCCGTCACACTAGGGTCGATAGCTAACTATGGCTACACCTTC. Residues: CAVTLGSIANYGYTF.

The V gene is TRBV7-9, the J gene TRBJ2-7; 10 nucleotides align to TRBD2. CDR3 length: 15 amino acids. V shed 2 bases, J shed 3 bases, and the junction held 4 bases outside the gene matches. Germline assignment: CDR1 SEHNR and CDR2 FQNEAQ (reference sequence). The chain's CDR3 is CASSLLAGVDYEQYF. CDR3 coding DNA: TGTGCCAGCAGCTTACTAGCGGGGGTGGACTACGAGCAGTACTTC.

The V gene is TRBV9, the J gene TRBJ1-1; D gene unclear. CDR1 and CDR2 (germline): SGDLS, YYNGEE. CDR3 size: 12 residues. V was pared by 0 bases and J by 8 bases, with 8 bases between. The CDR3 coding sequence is TGTGCCAGCAGCGTAGGGAGGGCCGAAGCTTTCTTT. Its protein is CASSVGRAEAFF.

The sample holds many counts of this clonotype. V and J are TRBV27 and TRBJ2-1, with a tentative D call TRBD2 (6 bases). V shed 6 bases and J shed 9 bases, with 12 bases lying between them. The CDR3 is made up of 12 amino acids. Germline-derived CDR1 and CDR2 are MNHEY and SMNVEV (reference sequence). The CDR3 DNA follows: TGTGCCAGCAGCGCCGGACTACTTGAGCAGTTCTTC. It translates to CASSAGLLEQFF.

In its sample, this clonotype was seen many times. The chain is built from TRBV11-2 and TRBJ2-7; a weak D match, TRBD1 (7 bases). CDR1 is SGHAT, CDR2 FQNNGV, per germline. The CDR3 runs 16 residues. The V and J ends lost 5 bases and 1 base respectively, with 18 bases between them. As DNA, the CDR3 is TGTGCCAGCAGCGGGGGGACAGACGAGACATCCTACGAGCAGTACTTC. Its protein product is CASSGGTDETSYEQYF.

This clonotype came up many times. Written as DNA, the CDR3 is TGCGCCAGTCGCATCGGGAGCGGATCCACAGATACGCAGTATTTT. Its translation: CASRIGSGSTDTQYF. V gene TRBV5-1 combines with J gene TRBJ2-3; D might be TRBD2 (6 bases). Looked up from germline, CDR1 is SGHRS and CDR2 is YFSETQ. The CDR3 has 15 residues. V was cut by 8 bases and J by 2 bases, with 18 bases left in between. The variable domain in full, completed from reference TRBV5-1 and TRBJ2-3, reads KAGVTQTPRYLIKTRGQQVTLSCSPISGHRSVSWYQQTPGQGLQFLFEYFSETQRNKGNFPGRFSGRQFSNSRSEMNVSTLELGDSALYLCASRIGSGSTDTQYFGPGTRLTVL.

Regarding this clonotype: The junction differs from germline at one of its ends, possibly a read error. CDR3: CTSSLGGLSSGNTIYF. DNA for the CDR3: TGTACCAGCAGCTTGGGCGGGCTGTCAAGTGGAAACACCATATATTTT. The J gene is TRBJ1-3, the V gene TRBV7-3; D unresolved. The CDR3 consists of 16 residues. CDR1 SGHTA and CDR2 FQGTGA come from the germline V gene.

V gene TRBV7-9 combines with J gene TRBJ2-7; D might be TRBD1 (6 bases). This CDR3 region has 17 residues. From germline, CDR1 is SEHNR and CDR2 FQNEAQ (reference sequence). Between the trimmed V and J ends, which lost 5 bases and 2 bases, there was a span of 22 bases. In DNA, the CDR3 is TGTGCCAGCAGCCAAGGCCTAGGGCAGGGGAGTCCCTACGAGCAGTACTTC. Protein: CASSQGLGQGSPYEQYF.

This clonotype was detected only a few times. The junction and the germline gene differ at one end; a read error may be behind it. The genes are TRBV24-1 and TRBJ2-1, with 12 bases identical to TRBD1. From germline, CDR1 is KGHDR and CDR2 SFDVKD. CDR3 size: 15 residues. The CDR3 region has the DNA TGTGCCGCCAGTGAAGGGACAGGGGGCTGGAATGAGCAGTTCTTC. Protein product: CAASEGTGGWNEQFF.

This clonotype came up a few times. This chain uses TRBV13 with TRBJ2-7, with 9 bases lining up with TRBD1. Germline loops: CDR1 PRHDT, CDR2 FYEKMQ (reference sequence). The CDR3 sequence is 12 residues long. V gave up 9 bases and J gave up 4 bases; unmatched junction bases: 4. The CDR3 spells CARNRGLYEQYF. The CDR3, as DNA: TGTGCCAGAAACAGGGGGCTTTACGAGCAGTACTTC.

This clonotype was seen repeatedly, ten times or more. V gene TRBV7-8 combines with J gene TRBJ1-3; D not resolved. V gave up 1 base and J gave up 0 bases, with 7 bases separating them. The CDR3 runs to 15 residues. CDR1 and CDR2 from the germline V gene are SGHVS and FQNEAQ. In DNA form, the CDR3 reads TGTGCCAGCAGCTTAGTCATGAGCTCTGGAAACACCATATATTTT. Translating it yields CASSLVMSSGNTIYF.

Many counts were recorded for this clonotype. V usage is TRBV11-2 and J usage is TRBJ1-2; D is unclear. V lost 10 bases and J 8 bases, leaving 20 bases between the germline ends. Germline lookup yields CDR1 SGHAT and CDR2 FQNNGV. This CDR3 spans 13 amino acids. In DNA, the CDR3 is TGTGCCACCTCCGAGCGGGTTCGTGGGGGCTACACCTTC. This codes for CATSERVRGGYTF.